Below are 3 T cell receptor beta chains sequenced from a single sample in a study of identical twins. MiXCR, run by TCRdb on the 5' RACE reads, gives a single entry per CDR3 protein. The sample holds about 530,000 distinct CDR3 sequences; 13% to 15% are singletons and the top ten take around 0.48%. This sample was also put to use in a study of yellow fever vaccine responses in identical twins.

What was sequenced was CD4+ T cells sorted from blood. The receptors were gathered from a woman in her late teens or twenties in good health.

The CDR3 here is CSARDYGTGGDEQFF. CDR3 DNA: TGCAGTGCTAGAGATTACGGGACAGGGGGGGATGAGCAGTTCTTC. This chain uses TRBV20-1 with TRBJ2-1; 11 bases align to TRBD1. Trimming took 0 bases from V and 8 from J; bases not matched to a gene: 6. The V gene's germline CDR1 is DFQATT and CDR2 SNEGSKA (reference sequence). The CDR3 totals 15 residues.

The V call is TRBV5-1, the J call TRBJ2-7, with a possible D match to TRBD1 (6 bases). This CDR3 region has 14 residues. V was cut by 2 bases and J by 2 bases, with 11 bases left in between. The germline V gene has CDR1 SGHRS and CDR2 YFSETQ. In DNA form, the CDR3 reads TGCGCCAGCAGCTTCCCTGACAGGACCTACGAGCAGTACTTC. Translating it yields CASSFPDRTYEQYF.

The chain has TRBV20-1 and TRBJ1-5; D not certain. The CDR3 is made up of 12 amino acids. The V end lost 6 bases, the J end lost 2 bases, and 8 bases lay between the germline ends. Germline V gene lookup returns CDR1 DFQATT and CDR2 SNEGSKA (reference sequence). Here the CDR3 reads CSAPKGNQPQHF. The CDR3, as DNA: TGCAGTGCACCGAAAGGCAATCAGCCCCAGCATTTT.